These 27 T cell receptor beta chains originate from one sample sequenced in a study of beta chain features in type 1 diabetes (dated 2018 in TCRdb). Library preparation was by the immunoSEQ multiplex PCR assay. The entire isolated RNA was reverse transcribed using the High Capacity cDNA Reverse Transcription Kit, and thus expressed TCRB transcripts were sequenced. The table was pulled from immuneACCESS by TCRdb, which kept in-frame rearrangements only. Such tables lose some clones; where checked, under half of the loss comes from unresolved V genes, and the rest has no known cause. This sample has under 90,000 clones in its table, and roughly a third of those were observed once. Jointly, the top ten make up approximately 0.46% of the sample. The specimen sequenced was stem cell memory CD4+ T cells from blood. The cell subset or site label, read with the paper, signifies: stem cell-like memory CD4+ T cells. The receptors derive from a woman aged 18-35 years in good health.

This clone was seen more than once but under ten times. V usage is TRBV4-3 and J usage is TRBJ1-1, with 9 bases identical to TRBD1. The germline V gene has CDR1 LGHNA and CDR2 YSLEER. V dropped 0 bases and J dropped 1; count of bases not matched to a gene: 0. This CDR3 comprises 15 residues. The CDR3 DNA reads as TGCGCCAGCAGCCAAGAGGACAGGGGGAACACTGAAGCTTTCTTT. This gives the protein CASSQEDRGNTEAFF.

This chain links TRBV5-1 with TRBJ2-6; D gene uncertain. Trimming took 2 bases from V and 0 from J, leaving 3 bases between them. Per the germline V gene, CDR1 is SGHRS and CDR2 is YFSETQ. The CDR3 length is 14 residues. The CDR3 spells CASSFISGANVLTF. DNA of the CDR3: TGCGCCAGCAGCTTTATCTCTGGGGCCAACGTCCTGACTTTC.

This clone was seen only a few times. The genes are TRBV7-9 and TRBJ1-2; D is possibly TRBD1 (6 bases). The V and J ends lost 1 base and 8 bases respectively, with 17 bases between them. The CDR3 spans 15 residues. Germline V gene sequence: CDR1 SEHNR, CDR2 FQNEAQ (reference sequence). The CDR3 coding sequence is TGTGCCAGCAGCTTAGACTGGGGGGGCTTCGACGGCTACACCTTC. Translating gives CASSLDWGGFDGYTF.

This clone showed up just a few times. V usage is TRBV2 and J usage is TRBJ2-1; unclear D gene. The CDR3 runs 13 residues. Trimming shortened V by 4 bases and J by 6 bases, and 10 bases separated the two germline ends. Germline CDR1 SNHLY, CDR2 FYNNEI. This CDR3 is CASSVGPPNEQFF. The CDR3 DNA reads as TGTGCCAGCAGTGTTGGCCCTCCCAATGAGCAGTTCTTC.

Only a few counts were recorded for this clone. The chain has TRBV30 and TRBJ2-2, with 8 bases identical to TRBD1. The V gene's germline CDR1 is GTSNPN and CDR2 SVGIG (reference sequence). CDR3 length: 13 amino acids. The V gene end was trimmed by 3 bases and the J gene end by 4 bases; junction bases not matched to a gene: 1. The CDR3 DNA is TGTGCCTGGAGACAGGGGGGCACCGGGGAGCTGTTTTTT. This sequence encodes CAWRQGGTGELFF.

This clone was detected once. The chain couples TRBV20-1 to TRBJ2-7; the D gene is possibly TRBD1 (6 bases). The germline V gene encodes CDR1 DFQATT and CDR2 SNEGSKA (reference sequence). This CDR3 is built from 11 residues. The V and J ends lost 7 bases and 4 bases respectively, with 11 bases between them. The CDR3 nucleotides are TGCAGTGGGCTACAGGGTTACGAGCAGTACTTC. Translation: CSGLQGYEQYF.

This clone has just a few counts. CDR3 loop: CSVDPGTGWTEAFF. The CDR3 nucleotides are TGCAGCGTTGATCCCGGGACAGGGTGGACTGAAGCTTTCTTT. The V and J genes are TRBV29-1 and TRBJ1-1; TRBD1 aligns across 9 bases. CDR3 length: 14 residues. V shed 3 bases and J 5 bases; nucleotides not matched to a gene: 7. Per germline, CDR1 SQVTM and CDR2 ANQGSEA.

Only a few counts were recorded for this clone. V usage is TRBV5-4 and J usage is TRBJ2-1; 12 positions agree with TRBD2. Losses at the gene ends were 4 bases for V and 10 bases for J; bases not matched to a gene: 12. The CDR3 covers 16 residues. The germline gives CDR1 SGHNT, CDR2 YYREEE (reference sequence). Written as DNA, the CDR3 is TGTGCCAGCAGCAAGCCCGGGACTAGCGGGCTCCGGGAGCAGTTCTTC. Its protein product is CASSKPGTSGLREQFF.

The gene calls are TRBV11-2 and TRBJ2-2, with 9 bases lining up with TRBD2. V lost 4 bases, J lost 3 bases, and 12 bases stayed unmatched. The CDR3 runs to 18 residues. Per the germline V gene, CDR1 is SGHAT and CDR2 is FQNNGV. The CDR3 here is CASSSVSRTSADTGELFF. The CDR3 coding sequence is TGTGCCAGCAGCTCGGTCAGTAGGACTAGCGCGGACACCGGGGAGCTGTTTTTT.

This clone was seen more than once but under ten times. One end of the junction does not line up with germline, which may come from a read error. The chain employs TRBV7-7 and TRBJ2-5, with TRBD2 matching 7 bases. CDR1 and CDR2 (germline): SSHAT, FNYEAQ (reference sequence). This CDR3 is 14 amino acids long. The CDR3 region has the DNA TGTGCTAGCAGCTCTGGCGGGAGTGGCGAGACCCAGTACTTC. Amino acid sequence: CASSSGGSGETQYF.

A few counts support this clone. In DNA form, the CDR3 reads TGTGCCAGCAGCTTAGTAGCGTTACTTATGAACACTGAAGCTTTCTTT. Encoded protein: CASSLVALLMNTEAFF. The chain links TRBV7-9 to TRBJ1-1; D ambiguous. The CDR3 has 16 amino acids. Germline V gene sequence: CDR1 SEHNR, CDR2 FQNEAQ (reference sequence). The V end lost 1 base, the J end lost 0 bases, and 12 bases lay between the germline ends. The variable domain in full, with the rest retrieved from reference TRBV7-9 and TRBJ1-1, is DTGVSQNPRHKITKRGQNVTFRCDPISEHNRLYWYRQTLGQGPEFLTYFQNEAQLEKSRLLSDRFSAERPKGSFSTLEIQRTEQGDSAMYLCASSLVALLMNTEAFFGQGTRLTVV.

There are a few counts of this clone. The missing conserved phenylalanine or tryptophan at the end of this CDR3 makes a read error likely. The DNA is omitted, as the CDR3 cannot be located on it reliably, and the CDR3 follows TCRdb's listing. The rearrangement uses TRBV5-4 and TRBJ2-7; the table calls TRBD2, which could not be checked here. Germline CDR1 is SGHNT and CDR2 is YYREEE (reference sequence). Including both end residues, the CDR3 is 11 amino acids long. CDR3 in amino acids: CASSWGLGTPL.

CDR3 region: CASSPSRSQETQYF. CDR3 nucleotide sequence: TGTGCCAGCAGCCCCTCTCGGTCCCAAGAGACCCAGTACTTC. This chain joins TRBV7-2 and TRBJ2-5; D is undetermined. This CDR3 spans 14 amino acids. The V end lost 5 bases, the J end lost 1 base, and 11 bases lay between the germline ends. CDR1 and CDR2 (germline): SGHTA, FQGNSA.

This clone has a count of ten or more. V and J are TRBV29-1 and TRBJ1-2, with unresolved D. In germline, CDR1 is SQVTM, CDR2 ANQGSEA. The V and J ends lost 6 bases and 2 bases respectively, with 10 bases between them. The CDR3 is 12 residues long. The CDR3 region has the DNA TGCAGCGTGATGAGTTACAACTATGGCTACACCTTC. Translated, it gives CSVMSYNYGYTF.

This clone turned up a few times. This chain links TRBV19 with TRBJ2-7; TRBD1 agrees at 8 bases. The CDR3 is 13 residues long. Trimming removed 5 bases from V and 6 bases from J; junction bases left unmatched: 6. Germline V gene lookup returns CDR1 LNHDA and CDR2 SQIVND (reference sequence). DNA of the CDR3: TGTGCCAGTAGTGTCCAGGGGGCAAGCGAGCAGTACTTC. Amino acid sequence: CASSVQGASEQYF.

The chain carries TRBV18 and TRBJ1-1; TRBD1 matches 9 bases. The CDR3 contains 16 residues. Losses at the gene ends were 8 bases for V and 1 base for J; bases not matched to a gene: 11. Germline lookup yields CDR1 KGHSH and CDR2 LQKENI. CDR3 amino acids: CASGLGQGYGNTEAFF. CDR3 in DNA: TGTGCCAGCGGCCTTGGACAGGGGTACGGGAACACTGAAGCTTTCTTT.

The chain couples TRBV27 to TRBJ2-3; 10 bases match TRBD2. Unmatched junction bases numbered 15, after V lost 6 bases and J lost 6 bases. The CDR3 is made up of 17 amino acids. Germline V lookup: CDR1 MNHEY, CDR2 SMNVEV (reference sequence). The CDR3 region has the DNA TGTGCCAGCAGGGCCGCCGGGACTAGCGTTATGAAGGATACGCAGTATTTT. Protein: CASRAAGTSVMKDTQYF.

The J gene is TRBJ1-2, the V gene TRBV11-2; unclear D gene. V was cut by 6 bases and J by 8 bases, with 13 bases left in between. This CDR3 comprises 12 residues. The germline V gene has CDR1 SGHAT and CDR2 FQNNGV. The CDR3: CASRGRSGGYTF. The CDR3 bases are TGTGCCAGCAGGGGAAGATCGGGAGGCTACACCTTC.

V and J are TRBV4-3 and TRBJ1-1; 7 bases match TRBD1. Trimming at V came to 2 bases and at J to 4 bases, leaving 7 bases not matched to a gene. The CDR3 runs 15 residues. Germline-derived CDR1 and CDR2 are LGHNA and YSLEER. The DNA of the CDR3 is TGCGCCAGCAGCCAACCCGGGGCAGGGGGCACTGAAGCTTTCTTT. Its translation: CASSQPGAGGTEAFF.

The chain joins TRBV6-1 to TRBJ2-3, with D possibly matching TRBD1 (5 bases). V was pared by 2 bases and J by 2 bases, with 11 bases between. The CDR3 extends over 15 amino acids. CDR1 and CDR2 (germline): MNHNS, SASEGT. The CDR3 is CASSEWQGPTDTQYF. The CDR3 DNA follows: TGTGCCAGCAGTGAATGGCAGGGCCCCACAGATACGCAGTATTTT.

Only a few counts were recorded for this clone. The CDR3: CAISDRYEQYF. For the CDR3, the DNA is TGTGCCATCAGTGATCGCTACGAGCAGTACTTC. The chain combines TRBV10-3 with TRBJ2-7; D gene ambiguous. Trimming removed 3 bases at V and 3 bases at J, with 3 bases between. This CDR3 is built from 11 residues. Germline V gene data show CDR1 as ENHRY and CDR2 as SYGVKD.

The chain links TRBV4-3 to TRBJ1-6; TRBD1 matches 9 bases. The CDR3 extends over 16 amino acids. CDR1 LGHNA and CDR2 YSLEER come from the germline V gene. The V segment lost 4 bases and the J segment 7 bases; nucleotides outside the gene matches: 8. CDR3: CASSRLSGTGNSPLHF. The CDR3 coding sequence is TGCGCCAGCAGCCGTCTCTCCGGGACAGGGAATTCACCCCTCCACTTT.

The genes are TRBV6-5 and TRBJ2-7; 11 bases match TRBD2. J gave up 4 bases and V 5 bases, and 7 bases lay outside the gene matches. This CDR3 region has 15 residues. CDR1 is MNHEY, CDR2 SVGAGI, per germline. The DNA for the CDR3 is TGTGCCAGCAGTATGGGGACTAGCGGACCATACGAGCAGTACTTC. It yields the protein CASSMGTSGPYEQYF.

This clone was picked up a small number of times. The chain employs TRBV11-3 and TRBJ1-1; possibly TRBD1 for D (5 bases). Germline V gene data show CDR1 as SGHNT and CDR2 as YENEEA. The CDR3 is made up of 13 amino acids. V was trimmed by 5 bases and J by 1 base, leaving 8 bases between them. For the CDR3, the DNA is TGTGCCAGCAGCGTACAGGAGAACACTGAAGCTTTCTTT. It codes for CASSVQENTEAFF.

This clone was counted between two and nine times. This chain connects TRBV4-1 to TRBJ2-3; weak D call: TRBD2 (6 bases). V gave up 1 base and J gave up 2 bases, with 16 bases separating them. The CDR3 has 17 amino acids. Germline V gene sequence: CDR1 MGHRA, CDR2 YSYEKL. The CDR3 here is CASSQVGRSRATDTQYF. In nucleotides, the CDR3 is TGCGCCAGCAGCCAAGTAGGGAGGAGCCGGGCCACAGATACGCAGTATTTT.

The rearrangement links TRBV30 to TRBJ2-5; 10 positions match TRBD1. This CDR3 region has 16 residues. Germline trimming cut 4 bases from V and 1 base from J; bases unmatched to any gene: 9. Per the germline V gene, CDR1 is GTSNPN and CDR2 is SVGIG (reference sequence). The CDR3 sequence is CAWNAGTGDLQETQYF. The CDR3 DNA reads TGTGCCTGGAACGCCGGGACAGGGGATCTCCAAGAGACCCAGTACTTC.

This sequence joins TRBV7-8 and TRBJ2-3; D unresolved. The CDR3 is 15 residues long. Germline CDR1 and CDR2: SGHVS and FQNEAQ. V was pared by 4 bases and J by 2 bases, with 13 bases between. The CDR3 DNA reads as TGTGCCAGCAGCTCTTCTAGGATCCCCACAGATACGCAGTATTTT. Protein product: CASSSSRIPTDTQYF.